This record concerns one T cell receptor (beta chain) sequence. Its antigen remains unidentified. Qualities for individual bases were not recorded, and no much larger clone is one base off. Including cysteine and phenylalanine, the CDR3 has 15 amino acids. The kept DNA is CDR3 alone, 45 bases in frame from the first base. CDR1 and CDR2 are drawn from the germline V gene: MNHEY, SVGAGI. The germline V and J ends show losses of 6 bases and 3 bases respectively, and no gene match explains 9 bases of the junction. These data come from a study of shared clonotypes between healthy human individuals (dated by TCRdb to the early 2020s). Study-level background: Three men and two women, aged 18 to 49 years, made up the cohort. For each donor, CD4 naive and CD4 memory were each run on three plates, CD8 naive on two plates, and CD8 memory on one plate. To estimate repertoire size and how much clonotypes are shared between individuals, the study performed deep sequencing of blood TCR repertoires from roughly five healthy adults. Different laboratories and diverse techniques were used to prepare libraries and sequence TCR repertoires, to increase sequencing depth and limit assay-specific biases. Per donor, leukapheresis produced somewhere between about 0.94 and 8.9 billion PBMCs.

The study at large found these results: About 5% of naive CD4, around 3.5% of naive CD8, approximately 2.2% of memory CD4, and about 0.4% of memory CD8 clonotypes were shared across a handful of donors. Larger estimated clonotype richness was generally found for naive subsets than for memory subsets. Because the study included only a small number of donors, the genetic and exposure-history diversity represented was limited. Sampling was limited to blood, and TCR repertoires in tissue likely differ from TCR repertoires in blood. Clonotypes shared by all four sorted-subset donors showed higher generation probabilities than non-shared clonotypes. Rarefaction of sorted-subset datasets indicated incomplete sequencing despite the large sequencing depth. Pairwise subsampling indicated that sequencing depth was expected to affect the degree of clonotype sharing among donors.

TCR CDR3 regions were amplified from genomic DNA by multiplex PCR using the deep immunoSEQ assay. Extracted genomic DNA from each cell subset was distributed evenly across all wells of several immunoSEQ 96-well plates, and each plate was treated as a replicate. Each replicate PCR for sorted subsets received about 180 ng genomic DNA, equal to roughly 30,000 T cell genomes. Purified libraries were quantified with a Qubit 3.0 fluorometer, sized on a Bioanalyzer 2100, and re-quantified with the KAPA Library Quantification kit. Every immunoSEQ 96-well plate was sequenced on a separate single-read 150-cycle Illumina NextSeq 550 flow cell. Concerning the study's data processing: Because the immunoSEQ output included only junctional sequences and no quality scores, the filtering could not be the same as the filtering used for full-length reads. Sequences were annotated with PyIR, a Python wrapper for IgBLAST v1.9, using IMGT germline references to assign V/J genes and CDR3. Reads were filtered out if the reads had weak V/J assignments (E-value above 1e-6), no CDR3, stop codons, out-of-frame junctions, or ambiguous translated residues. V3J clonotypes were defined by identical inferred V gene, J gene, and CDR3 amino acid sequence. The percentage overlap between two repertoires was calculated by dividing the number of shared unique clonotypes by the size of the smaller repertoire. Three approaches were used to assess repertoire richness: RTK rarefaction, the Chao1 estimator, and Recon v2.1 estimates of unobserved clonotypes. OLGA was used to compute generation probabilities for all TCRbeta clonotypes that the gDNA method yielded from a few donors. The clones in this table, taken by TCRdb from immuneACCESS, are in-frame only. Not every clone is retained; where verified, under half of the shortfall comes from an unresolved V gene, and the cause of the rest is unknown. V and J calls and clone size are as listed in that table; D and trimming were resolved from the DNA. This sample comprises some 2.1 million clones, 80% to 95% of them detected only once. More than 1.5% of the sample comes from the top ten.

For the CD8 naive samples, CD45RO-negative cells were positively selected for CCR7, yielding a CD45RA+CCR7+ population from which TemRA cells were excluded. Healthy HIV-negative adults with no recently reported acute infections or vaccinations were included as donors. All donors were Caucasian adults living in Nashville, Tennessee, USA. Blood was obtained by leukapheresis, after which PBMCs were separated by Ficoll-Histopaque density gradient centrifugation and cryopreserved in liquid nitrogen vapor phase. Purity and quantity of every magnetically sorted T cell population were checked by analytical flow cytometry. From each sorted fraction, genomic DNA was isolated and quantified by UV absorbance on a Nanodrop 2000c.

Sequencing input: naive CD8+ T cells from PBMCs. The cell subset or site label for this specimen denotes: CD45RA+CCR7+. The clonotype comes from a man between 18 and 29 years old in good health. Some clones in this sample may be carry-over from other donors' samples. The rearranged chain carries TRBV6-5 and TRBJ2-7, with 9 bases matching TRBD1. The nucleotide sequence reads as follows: TGTGCCAGCAGACGCGGGACAGGGAGCTTCTACGAGCAGTACTTC. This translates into CASRRGTGSFYEQYF.